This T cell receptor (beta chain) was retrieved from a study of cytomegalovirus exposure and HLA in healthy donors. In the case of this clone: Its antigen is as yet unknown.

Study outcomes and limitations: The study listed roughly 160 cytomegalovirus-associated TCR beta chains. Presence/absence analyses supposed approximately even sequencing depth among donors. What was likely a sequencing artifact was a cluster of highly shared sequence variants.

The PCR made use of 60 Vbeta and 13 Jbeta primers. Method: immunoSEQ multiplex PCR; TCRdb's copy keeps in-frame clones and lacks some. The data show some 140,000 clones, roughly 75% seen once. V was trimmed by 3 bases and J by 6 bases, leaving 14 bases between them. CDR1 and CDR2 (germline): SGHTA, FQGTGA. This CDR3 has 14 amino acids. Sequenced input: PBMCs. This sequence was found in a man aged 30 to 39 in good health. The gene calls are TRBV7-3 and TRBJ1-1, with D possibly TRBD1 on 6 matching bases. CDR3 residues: CASSFHRDGPEAFF. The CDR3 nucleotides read TGTGCCAGCAGCTTTCACAGGGATGGCCCTGAAGCTTTCTTT.